The 20 T cell receptor beta chains reported below all come from one sample, sequenced in a study of T cell responses to AZD1222 COVID-19 vaccine. Clones were read by immunoSEQ multiplex PCR, and TCRdb kept only the in-frame ones, dropping some. This sample carries about 140,000 clones, 80% to 95% of them seen once, and the ten largest clones take approximately 3.7%. The specimen comprised peripheral blood, sampled 28 days after the second AZD1222 dose. These receptors were taken from an adult who received the AZD1222 COVID-19 vaccine.

V usage is TRBV2 and J usage is TRBJ1-2; no definite D call. This CDR3 is built from 11 residues. Germline values: CDR1 SNHLY, CDR2 FYNNEI. The ends were cut back, 11 bases at V and 5 bases at J, with 12 bases in the middle. CDR3 coding DNA: TGTGCCCCCAAAACCCGGTATGGCTACACCTTC. It translates to CAPKTRYGYTF. Together with reference TRBV2 and TRBJ1-2, the CDR3 gives the full variable domain: EPEVTQTPSHQVTQMGQEVILRCVPISNHLYFYWYRQILGQKVEFLVSFYNNEISEKSEIFDDQFSVERPDGSNFTLKIRSTKLEDSAMYFCAPKTRYGYTFGSGTRLTVV.

This clone has a single count. The chain recombines TRBV9 with TRBJ2-3; 10 bases align to TRBD2. V lost 2 bases and J lost 5; bases outside the gene matches: 5. The length of the CDR3 is 15 residues. Germline V gives CDR1 SGDLS, CDR2 YYNGEE. As DNA, the CDR3 is TGTGCCAGCAGCGTTCTAGCGGGAGCGGGAGATACGCAGTATTTT. Translating gives CASSVLAGAGDTQYF.

The chain has TRBV5-4 and TRBJ2-1; D is ambiguous. Germline assignment: CDR1 SGHNT and CDR2 YYREEE (reference sequence). This CDR3 spans 12 amino acids. The V gene lost 1 base and the J gene lost 7 bases, with 6 bases spanning the gap. This CDR3 is CASSLIWNEQFF. The CDR3, as DNA: TGTGCCAGCAGCTTGATTTGGAATGAGCAGTTCTTC.

The chain carries TRBV6-2 or TRBV6-3 and TRBJ1-2; D perhaps matches TRBD1 (6 bases). V lost 5 bases, J lost 12 bases, and 22 bases lay in between. CDR1 and CDR2 from the germline V gene are MNHEY and SVGEGT. This CDR3 comprises 14 residues. The chain's CDR3 is CASSDYRITGQDTF. As DNA, the CDR3 is TGTGCCAGCAGTGACTACAGAATAACAGGGCAGGACACCTTC.

The chain employs TRBV28 and TRBJ1-3; D is undetermined. The CDR3 has 15 amino acids. Germline-derived CDR1 and CDR2 are MDHEN and SYDVKM. The V gene lost 1 base and the J gene lost 0 bases, with 7 bases spanning the gap. CDR3 bases: TGTGCCAGCAGTTTATATCCGGGCTCTGGAAACACCATATATTTT. It specifies CASSLYPGSGNTIYF.

This chain joins TRBV29-1 and TRBJ1-2, with 8 nucleotides matching TRBD1. Looked up from germline, CDR1 is SQVTM and CDR2 is ANQGSEA. The CDR3 runs to 13 residues. With 5 bases clipped from V and 5 bases from J, the junction kept 7 bases outside the gene matches. This CDR3 reads CSVSDRDRYGYTF. The CDR3 coding sequence is TGCAGCGTTTCGGACAGGGACCGGTATGGCTACACCTTC.

The chain combines TRBV5-1 with TRBJ1-4; D not resolved. Per germline, CDR1 SGHRS and CDR2 YFSETQ. V lost 0 bases and J lost 12, with 15 bases in between. This CDR3 comprises 14 residues. The CDR3 coding sequence is TGCGCCAGCAGCTTGGCCGCGGTCGGCGGTGAACTGTTTTTT. Translating it yields CASSLAAVGGELFF.

The CDR3 DNA is TGTGCCAGCAGCTTAGTGGCGGGTATCGAGACCCAGTACTTC. Its protein product is CASSLVAGIETQYF. V is TRBV11-2 and J is TRBJ2-5; D may be TRBD2 (5 bases). The V gene lost 1 base and the J gene lost 5 bases, with 11 bases spanning the gap. This CDR3 is built from 14 residues. Germline V gene lookup returns CDR1 SGHAT and CDR2 FQNNGV.

The chain employs TRBV3-1 (or the pseudogene TRBV3-2) and TRBJ1-4, with D maybe TRBD1 (5 bases). The CDR3 loop spans 17 amino acids. V lost 5 bases, J lost 0 bases, and 16 bases lay in between. The germline V gene encodes CDR1 LGHDT and CDR2 YNNKEL (reference sequence). CDR3 amino acids: CASSARPIGATNEKLFF. Here the CDR3 DNA reads TGTGCCAGCAGCGCGCGCCCCATAGGGGCAACTAATGAAAAACTGTTTTTT.

This clone came up a few times. The CDR3 DNA sequence: TGTGCCAGCAGCGTAGCCACCCCCACAGGGGAGCAGTTCTTC. Translation gives CASSVATPTGEQFF. This chain connects TRBV9 to TRBJ2-1, with D possibly matching TRBD1 (6 bases). Per germline, CDR1 SGDLS and CDR2 YYNGEE. With 0 bases removed from V and 10 bases from J, the gap between germline ends came to 14 bases. There are 14 residues in the CDR3. The whole variable domain, filled in from reference TRBV9 and TRBJ2-1, reads DSGVTQTPKHLITATGQRVTLRCSPRSGDLSVYWYQQSLDQGLQFLIQYYNGEERAKGNILERFSAQQFPDLHSELNLSSLELGDSALYFCASSVATPTGEQFFGPGTRLTVL.

The chain couples TRBV5-5 to TRBJ1-3; D unresolved. The CDR3 loop spans 15 amino acids. The V end lost 0 bases, the J end lost 1 base, and 8 bases lay between the germline ends. The germline CDR1 and CDR2 sequences are SGHKS and YYEKEE (reference sequence). CDR3 amino acids: CASSLVGPSGNTIYF. For the CDR3, the DNA is TGTGCCAGCAGCTTGGTCGGCCCTTCTGGAAACACCATATATTTT.

V is TRBV6-5 and J is TRBJ2-7, with a tentative D call TRBD2 (7 bases). Trimming removed 5 bases from V and 2 bases from J, with 13 bases in between. The CDR3 length is 14 residues. Per germline, CDR1 MNHEY and CDR2 SVGAGI. DNA of the CDR3: TGTGCCAGCAGTCTGGGGGGGCTACCCTACGAGCAGTACTTC. Translation gives CASSLGGLPYEQYF.

V is TRBV4-3 and J is TRBJ1-6; D is undetermined. Trimming removed 2 bases from V and 8 bases from J, with 16 bases in between. CDR1 and CDR2 from the germline V gene are LGHNA and YSLEER. The CDR3 is 16 residues long. CDR3 coding DNA: TGCGCCAGCAGCCAAAAAGTCCTTACAGCTTATTCACCCCTCCACTTT. It yields the protein CASSQKVLTAYSPLHF.

The genes are TRBV6-5 and TRBJ1-2, with D unresolved. CDR1 and CDR2 (germline): MNHEY, SVGAGI. Trimming pared 7 bases from V and 7 bases from J, leaving 13 bases between. CDR3 length: 12 amino acids. The CDR3 loop is CASILQSGGYTF. The CDR3 DNA follows: TGTGCCAGCATCCTGCAAAGTGGTGGCTACACCTTC.

V usage is TRBV7-9 and J usage is TRBJ2-7; D is undetermined. Germline-derived CDR1 and CDR2 are SEHNR and FQNEAQ (reference sequence). Trimming pared 6 bases from V and 5 bases from J, leaving 11 bases between. The CDR3 has 12 residues. CDR3 sequence (DNA): TGTGCCAGCAGTTCCTCTTGGGACGAGCAGTACTTC. Encoded protein: CASSSSWDEQYF.

The sample holds a few counts of this clone. The chain couples TRBV7-3 to TRBJ2-1; TRBD1 agrees at 12 bases. Germline V gives CDR1 SGHTA, CDR2 FQGTGA. There are 15 residues in the CDR3. J was trimmed by 8 bases and V by 5 bases; bases with no gene match: 7. In DNA, the CDR3 is TGTGCCAGCAGCCCCGGGACAGGGGGCTCCGATGAGCAGTTCTTC. It is translated as CASSPGTGGSDEQFF.

V is TRBV28 and J is TRBJ2-7; D gene uncertain. Per germline, CDR1 MDHEN and CDR2 SYDVKM. The V end was cut by 6 bases, the J end by 2 bases, with 5 bases between. The CDR3 length is 11 residues. CDR3 DNA: TGTGCCAGCAGGTCGGCCTACGAGCAGTACTTC. The encoded protein is CASRSAYEQYF. Supplemented by reference TRBV28 and TRBJ2-7, the full variable domain reads DVKVTQSSRYLVKRTGEKVFLECVQDMDHENMFWYRQDPGLGLRLIYFSYDVKMKEKGDIPEGYSVSREKKERFSLILESASTNQTSMYLCASRSAYEQYFGPGTRLTVT.

DNA of the CDR3: TGTGCCTTACAACGGGGAGCCGGGGGAGAGCAGTTCTTC. Translation gives CALQRGAGGEQFF. This rearrangement joins TRBV7-2 to TRBJ2-1; a possible D gene is TRBD2 (6 bases). From germline, CDR1 is SGHTA and CDR2 FQGNSA. CDR3 length: 13 residues. V was shortened by 11 bases and J by 10 bases, with 21 bases between the two germline ends.

Only one count was recorded for this clone. The gene calls are TRBV3-1 (or the pseudogene TRBV3-2) and TRBJ1-5, with unresolved D. The CDR3 length is 20 residues. With 6 bases removed from V and 4 bases from J, the gap between germline ends came to 31 bases. In germline, CDR1 is LGHDT, CDR2 YNNKEL (reference sequence). CDR3 nucleotide sequence: TGTGCCAGCAGGCTACCTAGCACAAGAAGGGAGCCAGGCCCAAATCAGCCCCAGCATTTT. This encodes CASRLPSTRREPGPNQPQHF.

This clone turned up a few times. This chain connects TRBV5-5 to TRBJ1-3, with 7 bases that match TRBD1. Per germline, CDR1 SGHKS and CDR2 YYEKEE (reference sequence). The CDR3 sequence is 13 residues long. The J segment lost 6 bases and the V segment lost 5 bases, leaving 5 bases of the junction unmatched. CDR3 region: CASRLTGLNTIYF. CDR3 nucleotide sequence: TGTGCCAGCAGGTTGACAGGGCTAAACACCATATATTTT. The entire variable domain, with the rest obtained from reference TRBV5-5 and TRBJ1-3, is as follows: DAGVTQSPTHLIKTRGQQVTLRCSPISGHKSVSWYQQVLGQGPQFIFQYYEKEERGRGNFPDRFSARQFPNYSSELNVNALLLGDSALYLCASRLTGLNTIYFGEGSWLTVV.